The 15 T cell receptor beta chains presented below share a single source sample, sequenced in a study of T-cell memory formation after mild COVID-19. TCRdb ran MiXCR on the 5' RACE reads and lists one entry per CDR3 protein. The sample shows roughly 140,000 distinct CDR3 sequences, 11% to 15% of them seen only once. Source material: PBMCs or a T cell subset sorted from them (not recorded which). The source is an adult woman who had mild COVID-19 (a few samples of this study predate the infection). Cell type and time point are not known.

This chain links TRBV29-1 with TRBJ1-1; tentative D call: TRBD1 (5 bases). V lost 3 bases to trimming and J lost 1 base, with 18 bases between them. Per the germline V gene, CDR1 is SQVTM and CDR2 is ANQGSEA. The CDR3 runs 16 residues. Here the CDR3 reads CSVETGDGTSNTEAFF. The DNA of the CDR3 is TGCAGCGTTGAGACGGGGGACGGCACTTCGAACACTGAAGCTTTCTTT.

This clonotype was counted ten times or more. V gene TRBV20-1 combines with J gene TRBJ2-7; the D gene is possibly TRBD1 (6 bases). CDR1 and CDR2 (germline): DFQATT, SNEGSKA (reference sequence). CDR3 size: 12 residues. Deletions cut 6 bases from V and 0 bases from J, with 9 bases between. The CDR3 loop is CSAQTGSYEQYF. Here the CDR3 DNA reads TGCAGTGCACAGACAGGCTCCTACGAGCAGTACTTC.

The rearrangement links TRBV12-3 or TRBV12-4 to TRBJ2-2, with 7 positions matching TRBD1. J gave up 8 bases and V 4 bases, and 7 bases lay outside the gene matches. This CDR3 has 14 amino acids. CDR3 sequence: CASSSSAGGGELFF. The CDR3, as DNA: TGTGCCAGCAGTTCCTCCGCAGGGGGTGGGGAGCTGTTTTTT.

The rearrangement uses TRBV5-6 and TRBJ2-3, with 8 nucleotides matching TRBD1. This CDR3 region has 16 residues. The junction had 9 bases not matched to a gene; V was cut back by 5 bases and J by 1 base. The germline V gene encodes CDR1 SGHDT and CDR2 YYEEEE. The CDR3 DNA reads TGTGCCAGCAGTTGGGGGCCGACAGGGGGCACAGATACGCAGTATTTT. This encodes CASSWGPTGGTDTQYF. The variable domain in full, completed from reference TRBV5-6 and TRBJ2-3, reads DAGVTQSPTHLIKTRGQQVTLRCSPKSGHDTVSWYQQALGQGPQFIFQYYEEEERQRGNFPDRFSGHQFPNYSSELNVNALLLGDSALYLCASSWGPTGGTDTQYFGPGTRLTVL.

CDR3 nucleotide sequence: TGCGCCAGCAGCCAAGGGGACATAGGCACTGAAGCTTTCTTT. This encodes CASSQGDIGTEAFF. The J gene is TRBJ1-1, the V gene TRBV4-1; possible D gene TRBD1, 6 bases. The CDR3 is 14 residues long. The germline V gene encodes CDR1 MGHRA and CDR2 YSYEKL. Trimming removed 1 base at V and 4 bases at J, with 10 bases between.

The chain carries TRBV24-1 and TRBJ2-2, with D possibly matching TRBD1 (6 bases). Germline assignment: CDR1 KGHDR and CDR2 SFDVKD. V was shortened by 5 bases and J by 1 base, with 16 bases between the two germline ends. This CDR3 has 17 amino acids. DNA for the CDR3: TGTGCCACCAGTGGGACTCACAGGGACGAGAACACCGGGGAGCTGTTTTTT. Translating it yields CATSGTHRDENTGELFF.

In DNA, the CDR3 is TGTGCCAGCACCGAGACAGTGAATGAAGCTTTCTTT. Translating it yields CASTETVNEAFF. This chain connects TRBV7-9 to TRBJ1-1, with D possibly TRBD1 on 5 matching bases. Between the trimmed V and J ends, which lost 7 bases and 7 bases, there was a span of 13 bases. The CDR3 is 12 amino acids. Germline V lookup: CDR1 SEHNR, CDR2 FQNEAQ (reference sequence).

The CDR3 coding sequence is TGCAGTGCCGAGCGAACCGGGGATGGCACAGATACGCAGTATTTT. It translates to CSAERTGDGTDTQYF. The chain recombines TRBV20-1 with TRBJ2-3, with TRBD2 as a possible D gene (5 bases). CDR3 length: 15 residues. Germline CDR1 DFQATT, CDR2 SNEGSKA (reference sequence). The V end was cut by 6 bases, the J end by 1 base, with 17 bases between.

The rearrangement uses TRBV12-3 or TRBV12-4 and TRBJ2-2; D might be TRBD2 (6 bases). Deletions cut 2 bases from V and 0 bases from J, with 7 bases between. CDR3 length equals 15 residues. DNA of the CDR3: TGTGCCAGCAGTTTATGGAGGGCGAACACCGGGGAGCTGTTTTTT. Residues: CASSLWRANTGELFF.

The chain carries TRBV4-1 and TRBJ2-2; D possibly corresponds to TRBD2 (6 bases). CDR1 is MGHRA, CDR2 YSYEKL, per germline. The CDR3 contains 16 residues. Trimming left V 4 bases short and J 1 base short, with 13 bases between. CDR3 region: CASSPTAGMNTGELFF. DNA of the CDR3: TGCGCCAGCAGCCCTACAGCGGGCATGAACACCGGGGAGCTGTTTTTT.

This clonotype has only a few counts. The chain joins TRBV27 to TRBJ2-1; D is uncertain. The germline V gene encodes CDR1 MNHEY and CDR2 SMNVEV (reference sequence). V lost 5 bases to trimming and J lost 0 bases, with 11 bases between them. The CDR3 sequence is 15 residues long. CDR3 bases: TGTGCCAGCAGTGTGTGGGCCAGCTCCTACAATGAGCAGTTCTTC. Residues: CASSVWASSYNEQFF.

This clonotype was picked up a small number of times. The DNA of the CDR3 is TGCAGTGCTAGGGAAAGACAGGGACTTAACTATGGCTACACCTTC. Translated: CSARERQGLNYGYTF. The chain joins TRBV20-1 to TRBJ1-2; 7 bases are shared with TRBD1. CDR3 length: 15 residues. Looked up from germline, CDR1 is DFQATT and CDR2 is SNEGSKA (reference sequence). V lost 3 bases, J lost 1 base, and 8 bases stayed unmatched.

This clonotype has only a few counts. The rearrangement joins TRBV2 to TRBJ2-2, with D possibly TRBD2 on 5 matching bases. V lost 5 bases to trimming and J lost 2 bases, with 18 bases between them. This CDR3 contains 17 residues. Looked up from germline, CDR1 is SNHLY and CDR2 is FYNNEI. The CDR3 DNA follows: TGTGCCAGCAGTCCGCGGGCAAAGGGCCTTAACACCGGGGAGCTGTTTTTT. Amino acid sequence: CASSPRAKGLNTGELFF.

Many counts were recorded for this clonotype. The J gene is TRBJ2-7, the V gene TRBV20-1; possibly TRBD1 for D (5 bases). The CDR3 is 13 amino acids. Trimming cost V 4 bases and J 4 bases, with 14 bases left between them. Germline-derived CDR1 and CDR2 are DFQATT and SNEGSKA (reference sequence). The CDR3 bases are TGCAGTGCTATAGGACACCTTCAGTACGAGCAGTACTTC. This translates into CSAIGHLQYEQYF.

A few counts support this clonotype. The J gene is TRBJ2-3, the V gene TRBV6-5, with D possibly being TRBD2 (5 bases). Germline CDR1 MNHEY, CDR2 SVGAGI. This CDR3 is 15 amino acids long. Between the trimmed V and J ends, which lost 5 bases and 0 bases, there was a span of 12 bases. CDR3 DNA: TGTGCCAGCAGTAGGAGCGGTTCTAGCACAGATACGCAGTATTTT. This codes for CASSRSGSSTDTQYF.